The clone carrying this T cell receptor beta chain has just one count. The authors' processing: Amplified reference gene primers provided the basis for estimating nucleated cell counts. Using immunoSEQ multiplex PCR, the repertoire was profiled, and TCRdb retains in-frame clones only, with some absent. That table supplies the V and J calls and clone size; D and trimming were determined from the DNA. The data contain around 150,000 clones, roughly nine tenths of them singletons. The data belong to a study of blood T cell repertoires in COVID-19. Study-level background: The cDNA or gDNA used as material had been derived from T cells, B-cell-depleted T cells, or PBMCs.

Trimming removed 8 bases at V and 0 bases at J, with 7 bases between. This CDR3 has 13 residues. Germline CDR1 and CDR2: MNHEY and SVGAGI. The sample taken for sequencing was peripheral blood. The sequence was obtained from a man aged 60-69 years with active or convalescent COVID-19. The gene calls are TRBV6-5 and TRBJ2-2, with D tentatively TRBD2 (5 bases). The CDR3 loop is CASGSPNTGELFF. DNA for the CDR3: TGTGCCAGCGGGAGTCCGAACACCGGGGAGCTGTTTTTT.